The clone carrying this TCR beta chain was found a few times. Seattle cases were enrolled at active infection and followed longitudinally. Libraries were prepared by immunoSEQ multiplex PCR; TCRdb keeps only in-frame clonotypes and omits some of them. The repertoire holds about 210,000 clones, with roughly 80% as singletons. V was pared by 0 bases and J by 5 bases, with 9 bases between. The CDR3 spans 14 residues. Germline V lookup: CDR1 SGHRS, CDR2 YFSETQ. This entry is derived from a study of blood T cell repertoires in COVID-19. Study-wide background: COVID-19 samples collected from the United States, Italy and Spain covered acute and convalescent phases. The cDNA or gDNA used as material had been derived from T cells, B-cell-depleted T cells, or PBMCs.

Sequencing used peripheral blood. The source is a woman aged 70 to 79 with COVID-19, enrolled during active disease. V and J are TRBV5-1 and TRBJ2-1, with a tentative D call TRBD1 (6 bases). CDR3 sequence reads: CASSLEDSHNEQFF. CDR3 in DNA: TGCGCCAGCAGCTTGGAGGACAGTCACAATGAGCAGTTCTTC.